This section outlines one T cell receptor beta chain sequence together with its context. Its target is unknown. Trimming removed 9 bases at V and 3 bases at J, with 9 bases between. The germline V gene encodes CDR1 KGHSH and CDR2 LQKENI. This CDR3 has 13 amino acids. The authors obtained over 95% purity in all sorted populations. This sample was taken from a study of beta chain features in type 1 diabetes. Findings and caveats of the study: Moderate but significant shortening of TCRB CDR3s was recorded in all four CD4+ subsets from Type 1 diabetes patients. Among type 1 diabetes patients, VDJ junctions had fewer insertions and more deletions.

Expressed TCRB transcripts were sequenced because the isolated RNA had all been reverse transcribed beforehand. Repertoires were generated with immunoSEQ multiplex PCR, while TCRdb's copy carries only in-frame clones and drops some. The sample consists of some 270,000 clones, approximately 8.1% of them appearing once. This receptor was taken from a woman aged 18-29 years in good health. The V and J genes are TRBV18 and TRBJ2-6; D unresolved. Sequenced input: central memory CD4+ T cells from blood. CDR3 bases: TGTGCCAGTGATCTGGGTGGGGCCAACGTCCTGACTTTC. Encoded protein: CASDLGGANVLTF.